This T cell receptor (beta chain) was recorded in a study of blood T cell repertoires in COVID-19. Looking at the study overall: Sites across the United States, Italy and Spain contributed samples from acute and convalescent COVID-19.

The germline V gene has CDR1 GTSNPN and CDR2 SVGIG (reference sequence). CDR3 length: 12 amino acids. The V end lost 3 bases, the J end lost 14 bases, and 16 bases lay between the germline ends. Per the original methods: Amplification with reference gene primers provided the estimates of nucleated cell counts. Only in-frame clones appear in the TCRdb table, and some are missing; sequencing was by immunoSEQ multiplex PCR. From that table come the V and J calls and clone size; the DNA was used to work out D and trimming. The sample yields 150,000 to 200,000 clones, 70% to 90% seen once. The specimen sequenced was peripheral blood. The source of this sequence is a man aged 35-49 years with active or convalescent COVID-19. This chain joins TRBV30 and TRBJ1-4; D not certain. For the CDR3, the DNA is TGTGCCTGGAGCGCCCCCCGGACTCCGCTGTTTTTT. Translated: CAWSAPRTPLFF.